The clone carrying this T cell receptor (beta chain) has a count of ten or more. Its specificity is unknown. To make TCR beta libraries, researchers used iRepertoire HTBI primers and Arm-PCR of CDR3 regions. In TCRdb, the multiplex PCR reads were re-called with MiXCR into one record per CDR3 protein. The sample lists 360,000 or so distinct CDR3 sequences, roughly 25% occurring once. Documented time point: persistent/refractory GD, antithyroid drugs over 5 years with positive TRAb. Construction of the TCR library relied on RNA isolated from PBMCs. Germline CDR1 and CDR2: KGHDR and SFDVKD. Trimming took 4 bases from V and 3 from J, leaving 11 bases between them. The CDR3 runs to 14 residues. The source of the sample is a study of regulatory T cells in long-lasting Graves disease. General study results and limits: TRBV28, TRBJ1-2 and TRBJ2-5 were favored in persistent disease. TCR diversity was lower in persistent Graves' patients (versus newly diagnosed ones). Whereas 1,000 or so public clonotypes were shared by new patients, persistent patients shared more, at some 3,000.

This TCR derives from a woman aged 40 to 50 with Graves disease. This sample comprised peripheral blood mononuclear cells (PBMCs), obtained when the disease was refractory, from a patient treated with antithyroid drugs. The genes are TRBV24-1 and TRBJ2-5, with D possibly matching TRBD2 (6 bases). The CDR3, as DNA: TGTGCCACCAGTGAAGTGGGGGGTGAAGAGACCCAGTACTTC. Translation gives CATSEVGGEETQYF.